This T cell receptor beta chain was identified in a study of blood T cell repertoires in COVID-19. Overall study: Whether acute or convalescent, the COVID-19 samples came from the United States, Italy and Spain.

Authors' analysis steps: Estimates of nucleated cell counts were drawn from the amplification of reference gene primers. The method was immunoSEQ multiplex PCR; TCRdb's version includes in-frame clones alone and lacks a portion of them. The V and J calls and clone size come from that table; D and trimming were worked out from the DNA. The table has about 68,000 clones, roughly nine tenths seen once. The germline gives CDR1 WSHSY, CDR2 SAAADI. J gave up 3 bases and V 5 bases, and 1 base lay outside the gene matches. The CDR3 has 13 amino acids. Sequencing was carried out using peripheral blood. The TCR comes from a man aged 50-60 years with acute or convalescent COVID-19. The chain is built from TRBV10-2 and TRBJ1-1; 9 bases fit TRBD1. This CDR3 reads CASSRQGDTEAFF. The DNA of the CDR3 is TGCGCCAGCAGTAGACAGGGGGACACTGAAGCTTTCTTT.